This record concerns one T cell receptor (beta chain) sequence. Time point here: pretreatment peripheral blood. Between 1 and 8 samples, pretreatment and on-treatment, were given by each patient. This CDR3 is built from 16 residues. Trimming cost V 4 bases and J 1 base, with 19 bases left between them. Per the germline V gene, CDR1 is SQVTM and CDR2 is ANQGSEA. Some clones are missing from TCRdb's copy, which holds only in-frame ones; the method was immunoSEQ multiplex PCR. The sample holds about 88,000 clones, approximately 88% seen once. The source of the sample is a study of PD-L1 blockade in urothelial cancer. Study-wide background: Men with urothelial cancer arising in the bladder made up about 85% of the roughly 30 patients. Enrolled patients had been treated previously with 0 to 3 chemotherapy regimens. Blood was evaluated 3 weeks (second dose) and 6 weeks after therapy began.

The source is an elderly woman with urothelial cancer. This chain connects TRBV29-1 to TRBJ1-1; D remains ambiguous. The specimen was PBMCs, collected around atezolizumab (anti-PD-L1) treatment. CDR3 DNA sequence: TGCAGCGTTGCATTCCGCGGGGTAGGCAAGAACACTGAAGCTTTCTTT. It encodes CSVAFRGVGKNTEAFF.